This TCR beta chain was sequenced during a study of regulatory and conventional T cells in RAG deficiency. Broader study findings: Other subsets showed about 10-fold reductions, but Treg unique TCR beta sequences fell roughly 97-fold in these patients. In Omenn syndrome, Treg and Tconv repertoires overlapped >75%. In Omenn syndrome, sorted "Tregs" may be peripherally activated cells.

Genomic DNA came from blood conventional CD4+ T cells gated CD25-low CD127-high. This table comes from immunoSEQ multiplex PCR, and its TCRdb copy is limited to in-frame clones, with some not included. This table holds over 45,000 clones, around 89% found once. About this clone itself: Its matching antigen is unknown.

The CDR3 is 13 residues long. Trimming took off 6 bases at V and 1 base at J, with 9 bases between the two ends. The V gene's germline CDR1 is MNHEY and CDR2 SVGAGI. These data were also filed under a second study, of regulatory T cells. That source adds: Primers: 52 TRBV forward and 13 TRBJ reverse.

The chain couples TRBV6-5 to TRBJ1-1, with a possible D match to TRBD1 (6 bases). The receptor was isolated from a human donor in good health. Sequencing input: CD4+ effector T cells sorted from blood. CDR3 DNA sequence: TGTGCCAGCAGCCGACAGGCGAACACTGAAGCTTTCTTT. This codes for CASSRQANTEAFF.